This T cell receptor (beta chain) originates from a study of spatial heterogeneity in lung cancer (dated by TCRdb to about 2019). About the study as a whole: Beta-chain transcripts were consistently detected in greater numbers than alpha-chain transcripts, which likely reflects a higher abundance of beta-chain transcripts. In non-small cell lung cancer, the study made a quantitative comparison of TCR alpha and beta repertoires among multiple tumor regions, matched nontumor lung and blood. Nonsynonymous mutation counts, determined by whole-exome sequencing of tumor tissue, were related to features of the TCR repertoire. At surgery, hundreds of tumor regions, fewer than 85 matched nontumor lung samples and 45 to 60 PBMC samples were TCR-sequenced for both alpha and beta chains. In the raw uncorrected reads, each unique combination of TCR and UMI appeared on average more than ten times.

General findings and caveats noted by the study authors: Confirming at a functional level the hypothesis that regional TCRs recognize regional mutations was considered to require additional single-cell paired TCR alpha and beta sequencing. Ubiquitous expanded tumor TCRs were found in blood more often at tumor resection than at routine follow-up.

Library method: 5' RACE. The reads were generated on a NextSeq 500. To allow correction of PCR and sequencing errors, the TCR library protocol tagged every TCR cDNA molecule with a unique molecular identifier. The published analysis was carried out like this. TCR identification, UMI-based error correction and CDR3 extraction were all carried out with Decombinator tools. TCRs above a frequency of 2 per 1,000, corresponding to the top 1% of the tumor frequency distribution, were defined as expanded. Renyi diversity was calculated using the R vegan package after each repertoire was subsampled 100 times to 5,000 TCRs. To build CDR3 similarity networks, amino acid triplet string-kernel similarity was used, and CDR3s were connected when their pairwise similarity was above 0.82. The raw public data were reprocessed by TCRdb itself: fastp quality trimming at Q25, MiXCR clonotype calling, in-frame beta chains only. When rows share a CDR3 protein, they turn into one entry using the most common DNA and genes. TCRdb's processing, not the authors', yielded these V and J calls. This sample gives more than 60,000 distinct CDR3 sequences in total; approximately 8.1% of them show up just once. Jointly, the top ten make up about 6.8% of the sample.

What this sample's time point label stands for: sample taken at primary tumor resection. Samples were obtained from fewer than 80 patients with early-stage, untreated non-small cell lung cancer from the lung TRACERx cohort. Whole RNA extracted from tumor and nontumor lung tissue, or from cryopreserved PBMC samples, was used for TCR sequencing without cell sorting. Only patients with enough RNA available from two or more tumor regions were chosen for TCR sequencing. The sample holds many counts of this clonotype. It has no known antigen specificity. Qualities for individual bases were not recorded, and no much larger clone is one base off. The CDR3 sequence holds 12 residues, the cysteine and phenylalanine included. Only CDR3 DNA is held: 36 bases, read in frame from base 1. V drops 3 bases and J drops 7 bases, leaving 8 bases in between.

The chain links TRBV12-3 or TRBV12-4 with TRBJ2-3; the D gene cannot be resolved reliably. The receptor was derived from a male donor with early-stage non-small cell lung cancer. Material: PBMCs, obtained at surgery. The nucleotide sequence reads as follows: TGTGCCAGCAGTTTTCTTGATAATACGCAGTATTTT. This encodes CASSFLDNTQYF.